This T cell receptor (beta chain) was captured in a study of blood T cell repertoires in COVID-19. On the study more broadly: Both acute and convalescent COVID-19 samples were obtained from the United States, Italy and Spain. Sources were T cells, B-cell-depleted T cells, or PBMCs; the material itself was cDNA or gDNA.

Data came from immunoSEQ multiplex PCR; TCRdb stores just in-frame clones and leaves some out. Of fewer than 120,000 clones listed, roughly four fifths are singletons. Germline CDR1 is MNHEY and CDR2 is SVGAGI. The CDR3 runs to 14 residues. The V end was cut by 7 bases, the J end by 4 bases, with 16 bases between. Sequenced sample: peripheral blood. This chain joins TRBV6-5 and TRBJ1-2; no reliable D call. The source of this sequence is a woman aged 60 to 75 with acute or convalescent COVID-19. CDR3: CASTIWAESYGYTF. In DNA form, the CDR3 reads TGTGCCAGCACCATCTGGGCTGAATCCTATGGCTACACCTTC.